Shown below are 8 T cell receptor beta chains from a single sample sequenced in a study of immune evolution from preneoplasia to lung adenocarcinoma. Here immunoSEQ multiplex PCR was the method, and the copy in TCRdb shows in-frame clones only, minus some. The sample has some 3,400 clones; 65% to 85% are singletons. Source material: FFPE lung adenocarcinoma in situ tissue. The receptors were sampled from a person between 65 and 79 years old with lung adenocarcinoma.

The chain employs TRBV5-8 and TRBJ2-1; 10 bases align to TRBD2. The CDR3 has 18 residues. The germline V gene has CDR1 SGHTS and CDR2 YDEGEE. V shed 1 base, J shed 4 bases, and the junction held 11 bases outside the gene matches. CDR3 in DNA: TGTGCCAGCAGCTTGAGGGAGCGGGAGGGCCTAAGGTACAATGAGCAGTTCTTC. Amino acid sequence: CASSLREREGLRYNEQFF.

The chain has TRBV11-2 and TRBJ1-1; 8 bases agree with TRBD1. This CDR3 has 13 residues. J was trimmed by 10 bases and V by 1 base; bases with no gene match: 5. Germline CDR1 is SGHAT and CDR2 is FQNNGV. This CDR3 is CASSLGQGIGAFF. Here the CDR3 DNA reads TGTGCCAGCAGCTTAGGACAGGGGATCGGAGCTTTCTTT.

The V and J genes are TRBV30 and TRBJ1-1; no definite D call. The CDR3 is made up of 11 amino acids. CDR1 is GTSNPN, CDR2 SVGIG, per germline (reference sequence). Trimming removed 1 base at V and 7 bases at J, with 7 bases between. The CDR3 DNA reads TGTGCCTGGAGTGGAGTCTTTGAAGCTTTCTTT. Translation: CAWSGVFEAFF.

The chain recombines TRBV6-4 with TRBJ1-1; possibly TRBD1 for D (6 bases). Germline CDR1 and CDR2: MRHNA and SNTAGT. The CDR3 runs 15 residues. Trimming pared 3 bases from V and 1 base from J, leaving 12 bases between. CDR3 amino acids: CASSENSQGNTEAFF. CDR3 DNA sequence: TGTGCCAGCAGTGAGAACTCACAGGGGAACACTGAAGCTTTCTTT.

This chain joins TRBV11-2 and TRBJ2-1; 10 positions match TRBD2. This CDR3 has 17 residues. Germline loops: CDR1 SGHAT, CDR2 FQNNGV. The ends lost 2 bases at V and 8 bases at J; junction bases unmatched: 12. The CDR3 spells CASSLSQLAGLFDEQFF. The CDR3 coding sequence is TGTGCCAGCAGCTTATCTCAACTAGCGGGGTTGTTCGATGAGCAGTTCTTC.

The count of this clone is one. J is TRBJ1-3 and V is TRBV18; no reliable D call. This CDR3 contains 17 residues. Per germline, CDR1 KGHSH and CDR2 LQKENI. The V gene lost 3 bases and the J gene lost 2 bases, with 17 bases spanning the gap. CDR3: CASSPPMSRGTGNTIYF. DNA for the CDR3: TGTGCCAGCTCACCCCCGATGTCGAGAGGGACTGGAAACACCATATATTTT.

This chain links TRBV7-9 with TRBJ2-7; TRBD1 aligns across 9 bases. The CDR3 length is 16 residues. V lost 7 bases to trimming and J lost 3 bases; unmatched junction nucleotides: 13. Per germline, CDR1 SEHNR and CDR2 FQNEAQ (reference sequence). The CDR3 sequence: CASTTGAGTGNYEQYF. DNA for the CDR3: TGTGCCAGCACCACTGGGGCCGGGACAGGGAACTACGAGCAGTACTTC.

This chain joins TRBV30 and TRBJ2-6; D may be TRBD2 (6 bases). The CDR3 is 17 amino acids. Germline CDR1 and CDR2: GTSNPN and SVGIG (reference sequence). Trimming took 2 bases from V and 0 from J, leaving 14 bases between them. The CDR3 DNA is TGTGCCTGGAGTTTACAATACGGGGGCTCTGGGGCCAACGTCCTGACTTTC. Residues: CAWSLQYGGSGANVLTF.